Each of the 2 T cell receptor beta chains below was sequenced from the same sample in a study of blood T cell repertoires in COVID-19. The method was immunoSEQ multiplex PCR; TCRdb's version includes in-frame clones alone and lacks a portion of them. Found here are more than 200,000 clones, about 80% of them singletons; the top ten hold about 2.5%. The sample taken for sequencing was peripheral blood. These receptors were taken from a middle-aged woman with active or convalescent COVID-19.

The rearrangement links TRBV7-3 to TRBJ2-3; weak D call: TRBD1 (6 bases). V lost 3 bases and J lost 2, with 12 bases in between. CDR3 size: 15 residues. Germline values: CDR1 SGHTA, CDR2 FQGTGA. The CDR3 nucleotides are TGTGCCAGCAGCTTGGGCAGGGGCTTCACAGATACGCAGTATTTT. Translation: CASSLGRGFTDTQYF.

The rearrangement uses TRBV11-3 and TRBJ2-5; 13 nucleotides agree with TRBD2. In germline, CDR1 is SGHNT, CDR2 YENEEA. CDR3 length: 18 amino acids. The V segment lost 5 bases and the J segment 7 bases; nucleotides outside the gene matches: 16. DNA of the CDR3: TGTGCCAGCAGCCCAGCCCCCGGGACTAGCGGGGCCTCGGGGACCCAGTACTTC. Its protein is CASSPAPGTSGASGTQYF.